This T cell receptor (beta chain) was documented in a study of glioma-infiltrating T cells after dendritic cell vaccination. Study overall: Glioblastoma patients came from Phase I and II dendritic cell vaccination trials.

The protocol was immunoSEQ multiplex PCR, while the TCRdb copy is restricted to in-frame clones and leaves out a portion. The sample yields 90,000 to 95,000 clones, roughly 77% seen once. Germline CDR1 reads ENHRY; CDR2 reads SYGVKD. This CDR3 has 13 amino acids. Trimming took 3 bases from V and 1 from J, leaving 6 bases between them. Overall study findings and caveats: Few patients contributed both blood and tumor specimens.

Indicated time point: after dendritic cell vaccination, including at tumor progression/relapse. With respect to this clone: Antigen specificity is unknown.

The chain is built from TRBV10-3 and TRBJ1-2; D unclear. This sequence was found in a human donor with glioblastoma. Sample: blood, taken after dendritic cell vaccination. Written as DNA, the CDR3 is TGTGCCATCAGTGATCGGGATAACTATGGCTACACCTTC. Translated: CAISDRDNYGYTF.